Presented here are 29 T cell receptor beta chains from one specimen sequenced in a study of cytomegalovirus exposure and HLA in healthy donors. The study ran its PCR with 60 Vbeta and 13 Jbeta primers. Using immunoSEQ multiplex PCR, the repertoire was profiled, and TCRdb retains in-frame clones only, with some absent. The table has approximately 130,000 clones, approximately 64% seen once; the top ten hold 2% to 3%. Sequencing input: PBMCs. The receptors come from a woman in her thirties or forties in good health and CMV-seronegative.

The chain has TRBV6-1 and TRBJ2-1; 11 bases fit TRBD1. This CDR3 has 15 amino acids. Trimming cost V 7 bases and J 3 bases; bases outside gene matches: 5. CDR1 and CDR2 from the germline V gene are MNHNS and SASEGT. The CDR3 sequence is CASTGDRGNYNEQFF. The CDR3 nucleotides are TGTGCCAGCACGGGGGACAGGGGGAACTACAATGAGCAGTTCTTC.

A few counts support this clone. The J gene is TRBJ2-5, the V gene TRBV7-3, with D possibly TRBD1 on 6 matching bases. The CDR3 is 18 amino acids. Germline V gives CDR1 SGHTA, CDR2 FQGTGA. Trimming took 3 bases from V and 9 from J, leaving 29 bases between them. The CDR3 DNA sequence: TGTGCCAGCAGCTTTCAACCGTTGACAGGAAGCCCCCCGAGACCCCAGTACTTC. The encoded protein is CASSFQPLTGSPPRPQYF.

The chain couples TRBV10-1 to TRBJ2-5; the match to TRBD1 covers 11 bases. The J call may not be correct, given that the DNA end is closer to TRBJ2-7. Germline V gene data show CDR1 as WNHNN and CDR2 as SYGVQD (reference sequence). The CDR3 runs to 18 residues. CDR3 sequence reads: CASSAIFTPGQGGHEQYF. The CDR3, as DNA: TGCGCCAGCAGTGCCATTTTTACGCCGGGACAGGGGGGCCACGAGCAGTACTTC.

This clone was seen more than once but under ten times. The gene calls are TRBV4-1 and TRBJ2-7; TRBD1 aligns across 7 bases. The germline CDR1 and CDR2 sequences are MGHRA and YSYEKL. There are 14 residues in the CDR3. The trim removed 1 base at V and 2 bases at J, leaving 2 bases unmatched. CDR3 DNA: TGCGCCAGCAGCCAAGTCCAGGGGGCCTACGAGCAGTACTTC. Translating it yields CASSQVQGAYEQYF.

About this clone: One end of the junction varies from germline; a read error may be responsible. This chain joins TRBV11-2 and TRBJ2-2, with 9 bases fitting TRBD1. There are 15 residues in the CDR3. CDR1 is SGHAT and CDR2 is FQNNGV in the germline V gene. This CDR3 reads CASSLEGQGPGELFF. CDR3 nucleotides: TGTGCCAGCAGCTTAGAGGGACAGGGACCCGGAGAGCTGTTTTTT.

The chain joins TRBV27 to TRBJ1-1, with D possibly being TRBD1 (5 bases). Germline assignment: CDR1 MNHEY and CDR2 SMNVEV (reference sequence). The CDR3 sequence is 14 residues long. Trimming pared 8 bases from V and 4 bases from J, leaving 17 bases between. Here the CDR3 reads CASWGVGVGTEAFF. The CDR3 DNA is TGTGCCAGCTGGGGGGTAGGGGTAGGCACTGAAGCTTTCTTT.

The J gene is TRBJ2-7, the V gene TRBV27, with 8 bases matching TRBD2. The CDR3 loop spans 12 amino acids. Germline V CDR1 and CDR2: MNHEY, SMNVEV (reference sequence). The V and J ends lost 10 bases and 6 bases, in that order; junction bases with no gene match: 8. CDR3 protein: CATGNGGGEQYF. The CDR3 DNA follows: TGTGCCACGGGCAACGGGGGGGGCGAGCAGTACTTC.

V is TRBV6-5 and J is TRBJ2-7, with D tentatively TRBD2 (7 bases). The V end was cut by 7 bases, the J end by 6 bases, with 10 bases between. The length of the CDR3 is 11 residues. CDR1 and CDR2 from the germline V gene are MNHEY and SVGAGI. CDR3 coding DNA: TGTGCCAGCATGAGGGGGGGCGAGCAGTACTTC. This codes for CASMRGGEQYF.

The genes are TRBV6-5 and TRBJ1-1, with TRBD1 matching over 10 bases. The germline gives CDR1 MNHEY, CDR2 SVGAGI. V shed 7 bases, J shed 11 bases, and the junction held 13 bases outside the gene matches. The CDR3 is 14 residues long. Here the CDR3 reads CASTSGTGVGVAFF. For the CDR3, the DNA is TGTGCCAGCACTTCCGGGACAGGGGTGGGGGTTGCTTTCTTT.

The chain combines TRBV7-2 with TRBJ1-1; D might be TRBD1 (6 bases). Germline CDR1 reads SGHTA; CDR2 reads FQGNSA. The CDR3 consists of 12 residues. Trimming pared 0 bases from V and 12 bases from J, leaving 11 bases between. The CDR3 loop is CASSLANRDPFF. The CDR3 bases are TGTGCCAGCAGCTTAGCGAACAGGGATCCTTTCTTT.

The chain has TRBV27 and TRBJ1-1; 7 bases are shared with TRBD1. CDR3 size: 16 residues. The germline CDR1 and CDR2 sequences are MNHEY and SMNVEV (reference sequence). V was pared by 5 bases and J by 0 bases, with 9 bases of the junction left unmatched. The CDR3 loop reads CASSAQGGAMNTEAFF. In nucleotides, the CDR3 is TGTGCCAGCAGTGCTCAGGGGGGAGCCATGAACACTGAAGCTTTCTTT.

The chain joins TRBV7-6 to TRBJ1-1; the D gene is possibly TRBD1 (6 bases). V lost 3 bases and J 1 base, leaving 18 bases between the germline ends. The CDR3 covers 17 residues. Germline loops: CDR1 SGHVS, CDR2 FNYEAQ. CDR3 coding DNA: TGTGCCAGCAGCTTCAAGTACCAGGGGCGTCGGAACACTGAAGCTTTCTTT. It encodes CASSFKYQGRRNTEAFF. Drawing the rest from reference TRBV7-6 and TRBJ1-1, the complete variable domain is GAGVSQSPRYKVTKRGQDVALRCDPISGHVSLYWYRQALGQGPEFLTYFNYEAQQDKSGLPNDRFSAERPEGSISTLTIQRTEQRDSAMYRCASSFKYQGRRNTEAFFGQGTRLTVV.

This clone was seen a handful of times. V usage is TRBV5-6 and J usage is TRBJ1-2, with 11 bases matching TRBD1. Germline V CDR1 and CDR2: SGHDT, YYEEEE. This CDR3 has 16 amino acids. J gave up 3 bases and V 4 bases, and 8 bases lay outside the gene matches. DNA for the CDR3: TGTGCCAGCAGCAAGTGGGGACAGGGGGTAGACTATGGCTACACCTTC. It codes for CASSKWGQGVDYGYTF.

The rearrangement uses TRBV19 and TRBJ2-7; D might be TRBD1 (6 bases). Trimming left V 6 bases short and J 4 bases short, with 19 bases between. From germline, CDR1 is LNHDA and CDR2 SQIVND (reference sequence). The CDR3 is made up of 15 amino acids. The CDR3 DNA sequence: TGTGCCAGTAGGTCTCACCGGGACAACTCTTACGAGCAGTACTTC. Encoded protein: CASRSHRDNSYEQYF.

The chain employs TRBV5-6 and TRBJ1-2; D is ambiguous. V dropped 0 bases and J dropped 2 bases, with 11 bases sitting between them. Germline CDR1 SGHDT, CDR2 YYEEEE. The CDR3 extends over 15 amino acids. Written as DNA, the CDR3 is TGTGCCAGCAGCTTGGCATGGCAGGAAAACTATGGCTACACCTTC. Translated, it gives CASSLAWQENYGYTF.

The chain combines TRBV2 with TRBJ2-1; 9 nucleotides line up with TRBD2. This CDR3 has 16 amino acids. Unmatched junction bases numbered 13, after V lost 1 base and J lost 12 bases. CDR1 is SNHLY and CDR2 is FYNNEI in the germline V gene. The CDR3 DNA is TGTGCCAGCAGTGAAGGTTCCGGGACTAGCACCGCCAGGCAGTTCTTC. The encoded protein is CASSEGSGTSTARQFF.

The chain links TRBV6-5 to TRBJ2-3, with 7 positions matching TRBD2. V lost 6 bases, J lost 4 bases, and 10 bases stayed unmatched. Per germline, CDR1 MNHEY and CDR2 SVGAGI. This CDR3 contains 15 residues. The CDR3 nucleotides read TGTGCCAGCAGCCCTAATGGGGGGGGTTCAGATACGCAGTATTTT. The encoded protein is CASSPNGGGSDTQYF.

The chain uses TRBV7-9 and TRBJ2-3; the D is unclear. The CDR3 spans 15 residues. The germline CDR1 and CDR2 sequences are SEHNR and FQNEAQ (reference sequence). Trimming removed 5 bases from V and 2 bases from J, with 14 bases in between. The CDR3: CASSPRPTDTDTQYF. The CDR3 nucleotides read TGTGCCAGCAGCCCACGTCCGACTGACACAGATACGCAGTATTTT.

The chain uses TRBV7-2 and TRBJ1-5; TRBD1 agrees at 8 bases. CDR1 and CDR2 from the germline V gene are SGHTA and FQGNSA. The CDR3 spans 15 residues. Unmatched junction bases numbered 10, after V lost 5 bases and J lost 7 bases. The CDR3 DNA reads as TGTGCCAGCAGCGTACAACAGGGGGGGGGACAGCCCCAGCATTTT. Amino acid sequence: CASSVQQGGGQPQHF.

This clone has just a few counts. The chain recombines TRBV27 with TRBJ1-2, with D possibly TRBD1 on 5 matching bases. Trimming cost V 2 bases and J 6 bases, with 10 bases left between them. This CDR3 region has 13 residues. The V gene's germline CDR1 is MNHEY and CDR2 SMNVEV (reference sequence). This CDR3 is CASSLTGVHGYTF. Here the CDR3 DNA reads TGTGCCAGCAGTTTAACGGGGGTCCATGGCTACACCTTC.

The chain joins TRBV27 to TRBJ1-2; TRBD1 might be the D (6 bases). The CDR3 extends over 17 amino acids. Germline values: CDR1 MNHEY, CDR2 SMNVEV (reference sequence). V shed 5 bases and J shed 6 bases, with 25 bases lying between them. The CDR3 coding sequence is TGTGCCAGCAGTCCACTTACCGGCCGGCAGGGGTTAGATGGCTACACCTTC. It yields the protein CASSPLTGRQGLDGYTF.

The V and J genes are TRBV19 and TRBJ1-2; weak D call: TRBD1 (5 bases). CDR1 is LNHDA, CDR2 SQIVND, per germline (reference sequence). The V gene lost 5 bases and the J gene lost 4 bases, with 17 bases spanning the gap. The CDR3 is 15 amino acids. The CDR3 DNA is TGTGCCAGTAGTTCCCGACAGCCGCCCTCCTATGGCTACACCTTC. Its protein product is CASSSRQPPSYGYTF.

V usage is TRBV29-1 and J usage is TRBJ2-3; TRBD1 matches 10 bases. V gave up 4 bases and J gave up 3 bases; unmatched junction bases: 10. The CDR3 length is 16 residues. Germline V gene sequence: CDR1 SQVTM, CDR2 ANQGSEA. The CDR3 loop is CSVAPIGTGVTDTQYF. For the CDR3, the DNA is TGCAGCGTTGCACCAATCGGGACAGGGGTAACAGATACGCAGTATTTT.

The rearrangement joins TRBV5-1 to TRBJ2-3, with a tentative D call TRBD2 (7 bases). The V gene's germline CDR1 is SGHRS and CDR2 YFSETQ. Trimming cost V 4 bases and J 6 bases, with 18 bases left between them. The CDR3 covers 15 residues. CDR3: CASSPGGGGFDTQYF. CDR3 sequence (DNA): TGCGCCAGCAGCCCAGGAGGGGGGGGATTTGATACGCAGTATTTT.

V is TRBV28 and J is TRBJ1-5, with 12 bases fitting TRBD1. This CDR3 contains 17 residues. The trim removed 6 bases at V and 6 bases at J, leaving 12 bases unmatched. CDR1 and CDR2 from the germline V gene are MDHEN and SYDVKM. The CDR3 sequence is CASRGQGAPGGGQPQHF. The CDR3 region has the DNA TGTGCCAGCAGGGGACAGGGGGCCCCTGGGGGGGGTCAGCCCCAGCATTTT.

This clone was picked up a small number of times. This rearrangement joins TRBV9 to TRBJ1-4, with D possibly matching TRBD1 (6 bases). The germline gives CDR1 SGDLS, CDR2 YYNGEE. The CDR3 spans 15 residues. Trimming cost V 0 bases and J 3 bases, with 9 bases left between them. CDR3 in DNA: TGTGCCAGCAGCGTAGAAGGGACACCTAATGAAAAACTGTTTTTT. This codes for CASSVEGTPNEKLFF. Combining the CDR3 with reference TRBV9 and TRBJ1-4 gives the whole variable domain DSGVTQTPKHLITATGQRVTLRCSPRSGDLSVYWYQQSLDQGLQFLIQYYNGEERAKGNILERFSAQQFPDLHSELNLSSLELGDSALYFCASSVEGTPNEKLFFGSGTQLSVL.

V and J are TRBV7-2 and TRBJ1-5; D gene uncertain. CDR3 length: 14 residues. V lost 5 bases and J lost 0, with 8 bases in between. Germline-derived CDR1 and CDR2 are SGHTA and FQGNSA. CDR3 in amino acids: CASSPRNSNQPQHF. CDR3 bases: TGTGCCAGCAGCCCCAGAAATAGCAATCAGCCCCAGCATTTT.

The J gene is TRBJ2-3, the V gene TRBV28; D is unclear. The CDR3 spans 11 residues. The germline gives CDR1 MDHEN, CDR2 SYDVKM. Trimming took 10 bases from V and 2 from J, leaving 7 bases between them. The CDR3 protein is CAISLTDTQYF. The CDR3, as DNA: TGTGCCATCTCCCTCACAGATACGCAGTATTTT.

Only a few counts were recorded for this clone. V gene TRBV7-9 combines with J gene TRBJ2-5; the match to TRBD2 covers 8 bases. The V gene's germline CDR1 is SEHNR and CDR2 FQNEAQ (reference sequence). Germline trimming cut 5 bases from V and 2 bases from J; bases unmatched to any gene: 4. This CDR3 comprises 14 residues. This CDR3 is CASSPREGQETQYF. The CDR3 DNA is TGTGCCAGCAGCCCCCGGGAGGGGCAAGAGACCCAGTACTTC.